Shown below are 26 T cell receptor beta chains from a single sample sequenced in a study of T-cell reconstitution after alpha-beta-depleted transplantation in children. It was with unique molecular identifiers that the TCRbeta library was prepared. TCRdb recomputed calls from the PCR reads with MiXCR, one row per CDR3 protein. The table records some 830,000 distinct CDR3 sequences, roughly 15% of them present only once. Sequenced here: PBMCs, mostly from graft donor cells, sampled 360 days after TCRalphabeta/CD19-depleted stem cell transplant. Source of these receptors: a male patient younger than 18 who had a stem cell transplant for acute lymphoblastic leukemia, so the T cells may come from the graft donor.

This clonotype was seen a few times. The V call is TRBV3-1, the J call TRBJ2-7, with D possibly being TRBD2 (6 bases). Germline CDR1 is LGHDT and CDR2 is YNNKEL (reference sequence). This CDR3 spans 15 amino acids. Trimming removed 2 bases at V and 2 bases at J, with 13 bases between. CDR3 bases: TGTGCCAGCAGCCAACTAGCGATGGGCCCCTACGAGCAGTACTTC. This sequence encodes CASSQLAMGPYEQYF.

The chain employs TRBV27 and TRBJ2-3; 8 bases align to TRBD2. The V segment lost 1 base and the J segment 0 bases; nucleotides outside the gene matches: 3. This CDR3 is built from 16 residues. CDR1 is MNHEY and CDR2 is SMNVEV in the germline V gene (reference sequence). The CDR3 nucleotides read TGTGCCAGCAGTTTATTCGGCGGGAGGAGCACAGATACGCAGTATTTT. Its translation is CASSLFGGRSTDTQYF.

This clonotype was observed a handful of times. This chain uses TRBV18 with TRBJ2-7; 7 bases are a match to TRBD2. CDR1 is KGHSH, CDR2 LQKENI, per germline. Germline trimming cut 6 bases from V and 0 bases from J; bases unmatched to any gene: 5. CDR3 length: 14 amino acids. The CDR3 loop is CASSGLGSSYEQYF. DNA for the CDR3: TGTGCCAGCTCCGGACTAGGGAGCTCCTACGAGCAGTACTTC.

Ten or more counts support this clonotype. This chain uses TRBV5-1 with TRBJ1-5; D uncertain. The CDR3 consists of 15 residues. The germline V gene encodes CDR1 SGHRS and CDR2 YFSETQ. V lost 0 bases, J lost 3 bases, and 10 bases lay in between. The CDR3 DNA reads TGCGCCAGCAGCTTGGATACCGGTTACAATCAGCCCCAGCATTTT. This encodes CASSLDTGYNQPQHF.

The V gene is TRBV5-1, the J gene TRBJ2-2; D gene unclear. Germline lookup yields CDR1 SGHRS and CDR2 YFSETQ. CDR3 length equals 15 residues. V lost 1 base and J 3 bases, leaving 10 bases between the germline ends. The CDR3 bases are TGCGCCAGCAGCTTGAGGTCGCCGGACACCGGGGAGCTGTTTTTT. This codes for CASSLRSPDTGELFF.

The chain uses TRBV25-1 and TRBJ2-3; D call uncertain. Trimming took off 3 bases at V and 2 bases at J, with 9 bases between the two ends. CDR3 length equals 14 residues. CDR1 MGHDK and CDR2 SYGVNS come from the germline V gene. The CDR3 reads CASSDRQLTDTQYF. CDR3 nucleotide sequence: TGTGCCAGCAGTGATCGGCAGCTCACAGATACGCAGTATTTT.

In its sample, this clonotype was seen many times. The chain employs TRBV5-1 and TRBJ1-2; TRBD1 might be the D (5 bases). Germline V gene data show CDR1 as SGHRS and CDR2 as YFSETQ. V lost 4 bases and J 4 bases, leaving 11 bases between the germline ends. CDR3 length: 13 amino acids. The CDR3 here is CASSVGRRYGYTF. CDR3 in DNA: TGCGCCAGCAGCGTGGGACGGCGCTATGGCTACACCTTC.

CDR3: CASGAGTENSPLHF. CDR3 DNA sequence: TGTGCCAGCGGGGCGGGGACGGAGAATTCACCCCTCCACTTT. This chain links TRBV12-3 or TRBV12-4 with TRBJ1-6; D may be TRBD1 (5 bases). The V and J ends lost 8 bases and 7 bases respectively, with 15 bases between them. The CDR3 is made up of 14 amino acids.

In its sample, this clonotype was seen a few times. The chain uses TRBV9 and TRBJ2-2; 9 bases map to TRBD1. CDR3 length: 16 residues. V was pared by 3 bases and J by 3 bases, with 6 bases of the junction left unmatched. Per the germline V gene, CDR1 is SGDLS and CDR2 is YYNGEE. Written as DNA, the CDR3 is TGTGCCAGCAGCGATACAGGGGGCATAGACACCGGGGAGCTGTTTTTT. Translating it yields CASSDTGGIDTGELFF.

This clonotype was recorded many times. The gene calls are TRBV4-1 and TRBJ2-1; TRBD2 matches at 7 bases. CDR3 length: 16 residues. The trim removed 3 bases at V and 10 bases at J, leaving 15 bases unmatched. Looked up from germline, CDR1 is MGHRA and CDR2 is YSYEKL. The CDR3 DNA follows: TGCGCCAGCAGCCACATCTTAGAGAAGCGGGAAGGGGAGCAGTTCTTC. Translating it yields CASSHILEKREGEQFF.

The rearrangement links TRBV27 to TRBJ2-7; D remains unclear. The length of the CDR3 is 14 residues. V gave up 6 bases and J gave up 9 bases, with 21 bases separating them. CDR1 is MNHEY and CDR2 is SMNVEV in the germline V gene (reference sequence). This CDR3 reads CASRKPGRTDWQYF. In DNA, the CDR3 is TGTGCCAGCAGGAAACCCGGACGGACCGACTGGCAGTACTTC.

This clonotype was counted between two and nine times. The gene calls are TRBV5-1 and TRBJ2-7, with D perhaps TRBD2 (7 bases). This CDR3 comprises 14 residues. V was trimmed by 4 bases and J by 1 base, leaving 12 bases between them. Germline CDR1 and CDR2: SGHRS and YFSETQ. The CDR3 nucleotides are TGCGCCAGCAGCGCACAGGGAGGGTCCTACGAGCAGTACTTC. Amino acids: CASSAQGGSYEQYF.

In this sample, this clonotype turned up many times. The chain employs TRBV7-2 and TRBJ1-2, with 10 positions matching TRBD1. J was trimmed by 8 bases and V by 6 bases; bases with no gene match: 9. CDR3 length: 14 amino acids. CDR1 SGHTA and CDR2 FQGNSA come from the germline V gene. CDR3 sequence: CASRTGTGAGGYTF. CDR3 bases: TGTGCCAGCAGGACCGGGACAGGGGCGGGGGGCTACACCTTC.

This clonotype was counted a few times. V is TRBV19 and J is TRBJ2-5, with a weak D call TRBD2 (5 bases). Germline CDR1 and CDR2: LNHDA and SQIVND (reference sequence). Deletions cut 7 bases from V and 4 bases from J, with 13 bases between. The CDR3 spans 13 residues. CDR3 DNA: TGTGCCAGTAACACTCTAGAGGGAGAGACCCAGTACTTC. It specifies CASNTLEGETQYF.

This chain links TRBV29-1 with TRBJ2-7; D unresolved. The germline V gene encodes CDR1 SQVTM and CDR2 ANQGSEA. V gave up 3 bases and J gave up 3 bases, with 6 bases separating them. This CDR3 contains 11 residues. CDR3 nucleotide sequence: TGCAGCGTTGATTGGGACTACGAGCAGTACTTC. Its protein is CSVDWDYEQYF.

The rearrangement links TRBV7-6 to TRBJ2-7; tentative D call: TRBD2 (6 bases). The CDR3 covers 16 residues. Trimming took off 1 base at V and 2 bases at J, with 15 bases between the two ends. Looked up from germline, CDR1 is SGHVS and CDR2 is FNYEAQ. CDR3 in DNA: TGTGCCAGCAGCTTAGGCGGCGGGACTCATACCTACGAGCAGTACTTC. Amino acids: CASSLGGGTHTYEQYF.

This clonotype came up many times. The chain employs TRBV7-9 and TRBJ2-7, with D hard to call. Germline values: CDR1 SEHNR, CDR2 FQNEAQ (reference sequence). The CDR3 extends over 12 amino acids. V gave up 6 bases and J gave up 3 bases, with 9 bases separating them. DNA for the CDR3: TGTGCCAGCAGGGACCTTAGCTACGAGCAGTACTTC. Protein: CASRDLSYEQYF. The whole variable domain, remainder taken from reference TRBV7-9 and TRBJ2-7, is DTGVSQNPRHKITKRGQNVTFRCDPISEHNRLYWYRQTLGQGPEFLTYFQNEAQLEKSRLLSDRFSAERPKGSFSTLEIQRTEQGDSAMYLCASRDLSYEQYFGPGTRLTVT.

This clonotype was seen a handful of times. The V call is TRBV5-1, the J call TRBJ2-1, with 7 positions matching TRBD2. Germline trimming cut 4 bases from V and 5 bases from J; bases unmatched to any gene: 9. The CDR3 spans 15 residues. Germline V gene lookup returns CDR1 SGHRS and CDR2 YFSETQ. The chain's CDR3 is CASSPRDYLNNEQFF. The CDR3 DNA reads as TGCGCCAGCAGCCCTCGGGACTACCTGAACAATGAGCAGTTCTTC.

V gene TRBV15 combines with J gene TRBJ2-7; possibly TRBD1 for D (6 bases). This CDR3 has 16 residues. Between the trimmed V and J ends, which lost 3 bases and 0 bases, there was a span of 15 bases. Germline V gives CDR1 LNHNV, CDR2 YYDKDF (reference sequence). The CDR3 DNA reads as TGTGCCACCAGCAGTCCTAGGGACACAGACTCCTACGAGCAGTACTTC. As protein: CATSSPRDTDSYEQYF.

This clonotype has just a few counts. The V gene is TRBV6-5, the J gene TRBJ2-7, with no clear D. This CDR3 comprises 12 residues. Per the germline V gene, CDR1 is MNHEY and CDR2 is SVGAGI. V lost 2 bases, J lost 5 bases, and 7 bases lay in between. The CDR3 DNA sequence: TGTGCCAGCAGTTACCGAAGGGACGAGCAGTACTTC. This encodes CASSYRRDEQYF.

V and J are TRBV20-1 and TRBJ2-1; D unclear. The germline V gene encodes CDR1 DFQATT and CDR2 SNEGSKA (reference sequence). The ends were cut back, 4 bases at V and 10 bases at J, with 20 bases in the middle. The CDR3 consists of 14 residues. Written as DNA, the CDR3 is TGCAGTGCTAAGCACTTGGGCCCTCACTTAGAGCAGTTCTTC. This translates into CSAKHLGPHLEQFF.

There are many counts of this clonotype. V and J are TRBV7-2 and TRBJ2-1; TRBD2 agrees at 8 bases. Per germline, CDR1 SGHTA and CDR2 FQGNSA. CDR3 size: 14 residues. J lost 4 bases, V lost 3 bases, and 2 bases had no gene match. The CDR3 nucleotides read TGTGCCAGCAGCTTCTCTAGCGGGTACAATGAGCAGTTCTTC. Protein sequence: CASSFSSGYNEQFF. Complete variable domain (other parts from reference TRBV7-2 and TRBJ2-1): GAGVSQSPSNKVTEKGKDVELRCDPISGHTALYWYRQSLGQGLEFLIYFQGNSAPDKSGLPSDRFSAERTGGSVSTLTIQRTQQEDSAVYLCASSFSSGYNEQFFGPGTRLTVL.

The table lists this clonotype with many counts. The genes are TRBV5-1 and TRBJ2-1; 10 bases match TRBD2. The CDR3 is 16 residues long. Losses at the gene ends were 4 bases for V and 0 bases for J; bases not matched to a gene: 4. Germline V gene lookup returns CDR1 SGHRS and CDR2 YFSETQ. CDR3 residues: CASSLGLAPSYNEQFF. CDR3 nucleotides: TGCGCCAGCAGCCTGGGACTAGCGCCCTCCTACAATGAGCAGTTCTTC.

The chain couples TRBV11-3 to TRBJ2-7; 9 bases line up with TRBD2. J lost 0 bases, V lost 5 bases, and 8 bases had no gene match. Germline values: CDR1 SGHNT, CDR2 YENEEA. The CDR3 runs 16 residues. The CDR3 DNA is TGTGCCAGCAGCCTAACCAATAGCGGGAGCTCCTACGAGCAGTACTTC. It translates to CASSLTNSGSSYEQYF.

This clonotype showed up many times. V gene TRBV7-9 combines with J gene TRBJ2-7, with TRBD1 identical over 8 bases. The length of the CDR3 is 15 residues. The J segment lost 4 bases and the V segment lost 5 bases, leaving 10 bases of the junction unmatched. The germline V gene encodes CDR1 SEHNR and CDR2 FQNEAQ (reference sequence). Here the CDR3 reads CASSLWTGSRYEQYF. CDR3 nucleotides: TGTGCCAGCAGCCTTTGGACAGGGTCACGGTACGAGCAGTACTTC. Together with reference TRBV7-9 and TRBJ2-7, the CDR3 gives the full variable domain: DTGVSQNPRHKITKRGQNVTFRCDPISEHNRLYWYRQTLGQGPEFLTYFQNEAQLEKSRLLSDRFSAERPKGSFSTLEIQRTEQGDSAMYLCASSLWTGSRYEQYFGPGTRLTVT.

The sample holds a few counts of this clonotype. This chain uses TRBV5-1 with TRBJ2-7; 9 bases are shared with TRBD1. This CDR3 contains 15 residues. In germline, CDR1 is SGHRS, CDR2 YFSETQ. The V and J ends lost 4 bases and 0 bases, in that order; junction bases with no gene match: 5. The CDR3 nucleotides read TGCGCCAGCAGCGAAGGACAGGGGACCTCCTACGAGCAGTACTTC. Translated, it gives CASSEGQGTSYEQYF.